This T cell receptor beta chain was recovered during a study of T cell repertoires in ileal Crohn's disease. Study results and limitations: Mucosal expansions were suggested to be mainly CD8 T cells. Every patient over 26.8% clonality showed endoscopic recurrence.

This clone was seen a few times. The antigen is undetermined. Included were adult ileal or ileocolonic Crohn's patients indicated for ileocolonic resection. CDR1 and CDR2 from the germline V gene are SNHLY and FYNNEI. The CDR3 sequence is 13 residues long. The trim removed 9 bases at V and 4 bases at J, leaving 9 bases unmatched. Method: immunoSEQ multiplex PCR; TCRdb's copy keeps in-frame clones and lacks some. The table has around 15,000 clones, 50% to 75% seen once; the top ten hold around 6.1%. The rearrangement uses TRBV2 and TRBJ2-7; 7 nucleotides agree with TRBD2. This TCR derives from an adult with Crohn's disease. Sequences were obtained from ileal tissue. The CDR3 nucleotides read TGTGCCAGTCCCCTGGAGGGAGGGTACGAGCAGTACTTC. Protein product: CASPLEGGYEQYF.